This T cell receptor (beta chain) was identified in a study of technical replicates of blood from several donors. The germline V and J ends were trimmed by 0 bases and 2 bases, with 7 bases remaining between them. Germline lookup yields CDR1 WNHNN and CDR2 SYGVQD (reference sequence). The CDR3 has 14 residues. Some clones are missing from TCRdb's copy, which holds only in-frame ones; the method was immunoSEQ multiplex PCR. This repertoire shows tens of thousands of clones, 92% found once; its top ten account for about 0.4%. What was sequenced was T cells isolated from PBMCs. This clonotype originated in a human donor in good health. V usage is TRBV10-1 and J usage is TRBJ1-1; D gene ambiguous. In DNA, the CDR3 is TGCGCCAGCAGTGAGTCGGCGGGAAACACTGAAGCTTTCTTT. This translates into CASSESAGNTEAFF.